This TCR beta chain was documented in a study of cytomegalovirus exposure and HLA in healthy donors. Findings and limits, study-wide: Later work associated roughly 17,000 TCR beta sequences with HLA alleles at 0.05 false discovery rate. Both high specificity and high sensitivity reportedly marked the classifier's diagnosis of cytomegalovirus status. A later analysis reportedly identified an Asian-associated ancestry cluster as carrying fewer N-insertions than the approximately 710-donor mean. Researchers reported from a later analysis that most CMV-associated TCR beta chains appeared HLA-restricted.

As for this clone: Its antigen is undetermined.

V lost 2 bases, J lost 4 bases, and 14 bases lay in between. The germline CDR1 and CDR2 sequences are MNHNS and SASEGT. The length of the CDR3 is 15 residues. The PCR employed 60 Vbeta primers together with 13 Jbeta primers. The data were produced by immunoSEQ multiplex PCR, yet TCRdb's version contains in-frame clones alone and is incomplete. The sample comprises 120,000 to 150,000 clones, roughly 86% of which are singletons, and roughly 3.1% rests with the top ten. The sequence was obtained from a man younger than 35 in good health and CMV-seropositive. The sequenced sample was PBMCs. The V and J genes are TRBV6-1 and TRBJ2-5, with a possible D match to TRBD1 (5 bases). CDR3 in amino acids: CASSEMAGRGETQYF. In DNA form, the CDR3 reads TGTGCCAGCAGTGAAATGGCAGGAAGGGGAGAGACCCAGTACTTC.